What follows are 2 T cell receptor beta chains derived from one specimen sequenced in a study of blood T cell repertoires in COVID-19 (dated by TCRdb to 2018 to 2020). Library method: the immunoSEQ multiplex PCR assay. TCRdb provides this immuneACCESS table in a form limited to in-frame rearrangements. Some clones are lacking; in checked studies, under half of them reflect an unresolved V gene, and why the rest are absent is not known. Present in this sample are some 66,000 clones, about 78% of which were seen just once. The ten largest clones capture about 50% of the sample. Input material: peripheral blood. These receptors were obtained from a woman older than 75 with acute or convalescent COVID-19.

This clone was found once. The chain joins TRBV7-9 to TRBJ2-1; D is perhaps TRBD2 (6 bases). The CDR3 contains 14 residues. Germline lookup yields CDR1 SEHNR and CDR2 FQNEAQ (reference sequence). Trimming removed 5 bases from V and 9 bases from J, with 17 bases in between. CDR3 DNA: TGTGCCAGCAGCGAAGGGGTCGGGACTCCTGAGCAGTTCTTC. Encoded protein: CASSEGVGTPEQFF.

This chain uses TRBV6-2 or TRBV6-3 with TRBJ1-1; the D is unclear. From germline, CDR1 is MNHEY and CDR2 SVGEGT. V was cut by 2 bases and J by 5 bases, with 6 bases left in between. The CDR3 spans 12 residues. The CDR3: CASSYPVTEAFF. In nucleotides, the CDR3 is TGTGCCAGCAGTTACCCGGTGACTGAAGCTTTCTTT.